This T cell receptor (beta chain) was captured by sequencing in a study of shared clonotypes between healthy human individuals. Healthy adults negative for HIV, lacking recent acute infections or vaccinations, served as donors. The germline V gene encodes CDR1 SQVTM and CDR2 ANQGSEA. The V gene lost 6 bases and the J gene lost 0 bases, with 6 bases spanning the gap. The CDR3 totals 13 residues. Deep was the level used in running the assay. Unsorted PBMC replicate PCRs drew on roughly 290 ng DNA, representing tens of thousands of T cell genomes. Generated by immunoSEQ multiplex PCR, the TCRdb table keeps only in-frame clones and is missing some. The repertoire holds nearly 500,000 clones, with about 82% as singletons.

Sequencing was performed on PBMCs. This sequence joins TRBV29-1 and TRBJ2-6; D gene unclear. This clonotype originated in a woman aged 40 to 50 in good health. Some clones in this sample may be carry-over from other donors' samples. DNA for the CDR3: TGCAGCGTGCACTTCTCTGGGGCCAACGTCCTGACTTTC. Translated, it gives CSVHFSGANVLTF.